The table lists the clone carrying this T cell receptor (beta chain) with many counts. Its matching antigen is unknown. By 5'RACE with 10-nucleotide random UMIs, the cDNA was made. TCRdb redid the calling of the 5' RACE reads with MiXCR, one entry per CDR3 protein. The repertoire holds about 22,000 distinct CDR3 sequences, 8.5% to 12% seen once, with less than 25% in the top ten. Source material was 2 million unsorted PBMCs, stored at -80 °C in RNAlater. The data stem from a study of neurological immune-mediated disorders. Regarding the study as a whole: No CDR3 amino acid sequences were shared by expanded clones across subjects, suggesting private repertoires in all groups. Patients with HTLV-1-associated myelopathy showed the most TCR clonal expansion. Those with multiple sclerosis showed the least, falling below healthy controls.

In germline, CDR1 is SGHRS, CDR2 YFSETQ. V was shortened by 4 bases and J by 1 base, with 11 bases between the two germline ends. The CDR3 sequence is 14 residues long. The TCR was taken from an older woman with HTLV-1-associated myelopathy (HAM/TSP). The sequenced sample consisted of PBMCs. The V gene is TRBV5-1, the J gene TRBJ1-1, with D unresolved. Written as DNA, the CDR3 is TGCGCCAGCAGCCCACAGAAAGGGAACACTGAAGCTTTCTTT. Translation gives CASSPQKGNTEAFF. Based on the CDR3 plus reference TRBV5-1 and TRBJ1-1, the full variable domain is KAGVTQTPRYLIKTRGQQVTLSCSPISGHRSVSWYQQTPGQGLQFLFEYFSETQRNKGNFPGRFSGRQFSNSRSEMNVSTLELGDSALYLCASSPQKGNTEAFFGQGTRLTVV.